Here is one TCR beta chain with its context. Which cohort a participant joined came from the clinical history participants gave. This entry is derived from a study of blood T cell repertoires in COVID-19. Study details: Italy, Spain and the United States were the sources of the convalescent and acute COVID-19 samples. T cells, B-cell-depleted T cells, or PBMCs provided the cDNA or gDNA that served as material.

Original data processing: Amplification of reference gene primers was used by the study to estimate nucleated cell counts. Sequenced by immunoSEQ multiplex PCR; TCRdb stores in-frame clones only, minus some. V, J and clone size derive from that table, while D and trimming were established from the DNA sequence. The sample has over 250,000 clones; over 80% are singletons. Germline V gene data show CDR1 as SGDLS and CDR2 as YYNGEE. CDR3 size: 15 residues. V gave up 3 bases and J gave up 4 bases; unmatched junction bases: 9. The sequenced sample was PBMCs or T cells enriched from blood (not recorded which). The V gene is TRBV9, the J gene TRBJ1-1; 7 bases fit TRBD1. The sequence derives from a woman under 30 who had recovered from COVID-19. CDR3 protein: CASSERTGLFTEAFF. In DNA, the CDR3 is TGTGCCAGCAGCGAACGGACAGGCTTGTTCACTGAAGCTTTCTTT.